This T cell receptor beta chain was captured by sequencing in a study of T cell repertoires in cytomegalovirus infection. In TCRdb, the reads were re-called with MiXCR into one record per CDR3 protein. The profile covers 750,000 to 900,000 distinct CDR3 sequences, with 25% to 35% appearing a single time and about 12% taken by the ten largest. Comments on this clonotype: Its antigen is unidentified.

This CDR3 spans 12 amino acids. With 4 bases removed from V and 7 bases from J, the gap between germline ends came to 11 bases. CDR1 and CDR2 from the germline V gene are DFQATT and SNEGSKA (reference sequence). The sequence was obtained from a human donor in good health (CMV status not recorded). Some clones in this sample may be carry-over from other donors' samples. The chain couples TRBV20-1 to TRBJ2-1, with unresolved D. The material sequenced was cultured CD8+ T cells from PBMCs, taken from culture after CMV antigen stimulation. The CDR3 sequence is CSANGRRNEQFF. Here the CDR3 DNA reads TGCAGTGCTAATGGCCGGAGAAATGAGCAGTTCTTC.